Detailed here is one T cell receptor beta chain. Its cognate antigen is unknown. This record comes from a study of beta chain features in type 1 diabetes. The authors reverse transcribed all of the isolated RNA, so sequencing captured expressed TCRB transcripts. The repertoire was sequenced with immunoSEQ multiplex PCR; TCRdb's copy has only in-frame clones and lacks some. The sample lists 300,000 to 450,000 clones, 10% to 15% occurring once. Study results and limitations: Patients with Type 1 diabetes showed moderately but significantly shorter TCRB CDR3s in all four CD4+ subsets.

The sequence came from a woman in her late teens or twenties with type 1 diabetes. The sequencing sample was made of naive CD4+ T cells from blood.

The chain's CDR3 is CASSRTGMSQPQHF. The CDR3 DNA is TGTGCCAGCAGCCGGACAGGGATGAGTCAGCCCCAGCATTTT. V is TRBV2 and J is TRBJ1-5, with 8 bases lining up with TRBD1. This CDR3 region has 14 residues. From germline, CDR1 is SNHLY and CDR2 FYNNEI. With 6 bases clipped from V and 6 bases from J, the junction kept 7 bases outside the gene matches.